This T cell receptor (beta chain) was captured by sequencing in a study of T cells in Graves' hyperthyroidism and ophthalmopathy. Study-wide results and caveats: Before onset, by a median of about six months, the model predicted ophthalmopathy. A model of 13 V-J pairs discriminated ophthalmopathy from stable hyperthyroidism. Researchers found most expanded thyroid clonotypes above 0.001 in blood as well.

Amplified regions were TCR beta CDR3 sequences from RNA transcripts. The HTBI primer set was used in a first-round RT-PCR of the TCR CDR3. TCRdb passed the multiplex PCR reads through MiXCR, listing each CDR3 protein once. The sample holds around 600,000 distinct CDR3 sequences; around 13% are singletons and the top ten take around an eighth. This clonotype showed up many times. Antigen unknown. Each ophthalmopathy patient scored at least 3 on the Clinical Activity Score and at least 4 on NOSPECS grade, with duration under 3 months. The TCR was taken from a woman in her fifties or sixties with Graves' ophthalmopathy. The sequencing sample was made of blood.

CDR3 sequence: CASSFRQGLIYEQYF. In DNA, the CDR3 is TGTGCCAGCAGCTTCAGACAGGGGCTTATCTACGAGCAGTACTTC. The chain couples TRBV7-9 to TRBJ2-7; 8 bases map to TRBD1. V was clipped by 3 bases and J by 3 bases; unmatched bases: 7. The CDR3 sequence is 15 residues long. Per the germline V gene, CDR1 is SEHNR and CDR2 is FQNEAQ (reference sequence).